What follows is one T cell receptor beta chain and its context. The source of the sample is a study of glioma-infiltrating T cells after dendritic cell vaccination. Sequencing used immunoSEQ multiplex PCR; TCRdb keeps in-frame clones, though not all of them. The data show 70,000 to 90,000 clones, around 83% seen once. Germline loops: CDR1 LNHDA, CDR2 SQIVND (reference sequence). CDR3 length equals 14 residues. The V gene end was trimmed by 3 bases and the J gene end by 1 base; junction bases not matched to a gene: 1. Time point specified: after dendritic cell vaccination, including at tumor progression/relapse.

The chain joins TRBV19 to TRBJ1-1; 8 bases agree with TRBD1. The material sequenced was blood, taken after dendritic cell vaccination. This sequence was found in a human donor with glioblastoma. CDR3 sequence reads: CASSITGGNTEAFF. As DNA, the CDR3 is TGTGCCAGTAGTATTACAGGGGGGAACACTGAAGCTTTCTTT.